This TCR beta chain was recovered during a study of cytomegalovirus exposure and HLA in healthy donors (dated by TCRdb to 2017 to 2019). A note on the overall study: The 500 to 700 repertoires of the first cohort and the 95 to 150 validation repertoires were produced on the same platform, according to a later analysis. A separate validation cohort of more than 100 different subjects was used in addition to the roughly 700-subject first cohort. The study aimed to test whether cataloging public T cell receptors could reveal signatures of past pathogen exposure. To predict cytomegalovirus infection status, the study combined high-throughput TCR immunosequencing, statistical association of individual TCRs with disease status, and machine learning. Study-wide conclusions, independent of this receptor: In the study, some 160 TCR beta chains were listed as associated with cytomegalovirus. The authors suggested that the approach could potentially be generalized to other disease states and immunological phenotypes. In both the original and validation cohorts, the classifier was reported to diagnose cytomegalovirus status with high specificity and sensitivity. The validation cohort had no HLA typing available for a later analysis, so co-occurrence within that cohort was assessed over all 120 or so repertoires. Three of the identified cytomegalovirus-associated TCR beta chains were confirmed in vitro to be specific for cytomegalovirus antigens. Subsequent analysis determined that TCRs grouped into clusters in the first cohort also showed a tendency toward co-occurrence across the roughly 110 validation repertoires, and about 94% of cluster scores exceeded 0. Most TCR sequences were observed very rarely across donors, whereas some public TCRs were present in many individuals.

Points on this clone: No cognate antigen has been identified for it. Nothing much larger sits one base from this clone, and base qualities are not available.

Separate from the approximately 670-subject first cohort, the validation cohort of more than 90 subjects was the group to which the donors belonged. The library was generated by the immunoSEQ multiplex PCR assay. Under the source paper's analysis protocol: A statistical classification framework was built to diagnose cytomegalovirus status from the catalog of TCR beta chain sequences. In TCRdb, the immuneACCESS table is reduced to in-frame sequences with V and J assigned. These tables do not hold every clone; where another copy was compared, an unresolved V gene accounts for under half, and the others remain unexplained. V, J and clone size derive from that table, while D and trimming were established from the DNA sequence. The sample records fewer than 150,000 clones, roughly 83% of which are singletons. The ten top clones hold around 5% of the sample. The clonotype comes from a man between 18 and 35 years old in good health and CMV-seronegative. The material sequenced was PBMCs.

The CDR3 region reads CASSGVSYEQYF. The sequenced DNA: TGTGCCAGCAGCGGGGTATCCTACGAGCAGTACTTC. The V and J segments used are TRBV25-1 and TRBJ2-7; TRBD2 is a possible D gene, resting on 5 matching bases. The germline V gene provides CDR1 MGHDK and CDR2 SYGVNS. V loses 6 bases, J loses 1 base, and the germline ends lie 7 bases apart. The CDR3 contains 12 residues, cysteine and phenylalanine counted. Only CDR3 DNA is held: 36 bases, read in frame from base 1.